This note documents a single T cell receptor (beta chain) sequence. This clone was seen ten or more times. The specificity of this receptor is unknown. No per-base quality is available; no much larger clone lies one base away. This sample was included in a study of cytomegalovirus exposure and HLA in healthy donors (TCRdb year 2017). General notes on the study: An earlier analysis of some 500 of the donors reported 250 to 350 Gb of sequence data and around 110 million unique TCR beta sequences from 150 million to 200 million T cells. About 280 gigabases of sequencing data and 70 million to 100 million unique TCR sequences made up an early release that covered several hundred HLA-typed donors. The genetic ancestry cluster associated with self-reported Caucasian donors included roughly four fifths of the approximately 400 genotyped donors. The study aimed to test whether signatures of past pathogen exposure could be identified by cataloging public T cell receptors. The study profiled the T cell repertoires of 666 subjects by immunosequencing and related them to cytomegalovirus serostatus. Besides the first cohort of some 670 subjects, a separate validation cohort made up of 120 different subjects was used. To predict cytomegalovirus infection status, the study brought together high-throughput TCR immunosequencing, statistical association of individual TCRs with disease status, and machine learning. To study patterns of TCR occurrence, a later analysis re-analyzed previously published TCR beta repertoires from 500 to 850 donors and added high-resolution HLA genotyping. Rather than using new phenotypic data, the later analysis identified candidate immune exposures from TCR beta sequences and from how often those sequences occurred across donors. An earlier analysis of 587 of the donors used high-throughput TCR beta sequencing to judge whether each TCR beta V gene segment behaved as functional or pseudogenic. Donor age, sex, ethnicity and CMV serostatus were collected together with the repertoire data. A later genetic analysis took genome-wide SNP genotypes for about 55% of the roughly 670 donors and used that subset as a discovery cohort. All discovery cohort repertoires had been generated on a single sequencing platform. HLA typing covered class I and class II loci at four-digit resolution. Typing coverage differed by locus: A, B, C, DRB1 and DQB1 were typed in roughly 620-630 donors, DQA1 in 522, DPA1 in approximately 610, and DPB1 in around 440. Because of strong linkage in the cohort, 4 to 6 DR-DQ haplotypes were treated as single units for association and clustering. Across about 370 genotyped donors of the cohort, an average of about 240,000 unique TCR beta nucleotide sequences per donor were sequenced, and roughly a sixth of those sequences were non-productive. The research as a whole found: In a later analysis, TCR association rates were found to vary across HLA loci, with the most associated TCRs seen for DRB1 alleles and the fewest for HLA-C alleles. In vitro tests confirmed that three of the cytomegalovirus-associated TCR beta chains recognize cytomegalovirus antigens. Because counts were too low, roughly 16 rarely observed V segments, including chromosome 9 orphons, were left out of the earlier analysis of about 620 of the donors. An earlier analysis of 587 of the donors showed that most TCR beta V segments appeared in productive rearrangements either about 90% or about 30% of the time, which broadly matched IMGT annotations. Several of the top co-occurrence clusters appeared to be linked to parvovirus B19, influenza, CMV and Epstein-Barr virus, according to a later analysis. HLA typing was unavailable for some donors at each locus, so association tests used only the typed subset. The authors suggested that the approach could potentially be generalized to other disease states and immunological phenotypes. According to a later genetic analysis, donors in an Asian-associated ancestry cluster had fewer N-insertions in productive TCRs than the approximately 700-donor mean. A further reported finding was that TCR beta sequences accurately predicted the HLA-A and HLA-B alleles for most subjects in the first cohort. The classifier was reported to diagnose cytomegalovirus status with high specificity and sensitivity in both the original cohort and the validation cohort. A later genetic analysis associated a missense DCLRE1C variant with V-gene and J-gene trimming of TCR beta chains, and an independent cohort replicated the association. In a later analysis, HLA-associated TCR beta chains were found to be more clonally expanded and to have lower generation probabilities than equally common non-associated chains. Most TCR sequences were observed very rarely across donors, whereas some public TCRs were present in many individuals. A later analysis found that most CMV-associated TCR beta chains appeared HLA-restricted, with HLA associations seemingly driven largely by CMV exposure. The sequencing pipeline was judged likely to have produced a cluster of highly shared sequence variants as a technical artifact. The only immune exposure information available for the cohort was CMV serostatus. The 87-base-pair reads could not distinguish some IMGT-functional V segments, including TRBV6-2 and TRBV6-3, so those segments were excluded. At a false discovery rate of 0.05, a later analysis linked around 17,000 TCR beta sequences to specific HLA alleles. This cohort had only TCR beta chains sequenced, and the lack of alpha or paired-chain data limited which features could be detected. Assigning TCR associations to individual alleles was difficult when HLA alleles, especially DR and DQ, strongly co-occurred. Correlated functional status among segregating V segments might reflect linkage disequilibrium, but an unknown experimental factor could not be ruled out. The study listed 150 to 200 TCR beta chains as associated with cytomegalovirus. Sequencing depth was assumed to be roughly uniform across donors in the presence/absence analyses, though that assumption may not hold.

Taken from cysteine to phenylalanine, the CDR3 has 14 residues. Just the 42-base CDR3 DNA is kept, in frame starting at base 1. The germline V gene specifies MGHDK as CDR1 and SYGVNS as CDR2. Clipping removes 4 bases from V and 5 bases from J, with 0 as the unmatched junction base count. The library was built by means of the immunoSEQ multiplex PCR assay. A mixture of 60 forward primers for TCR Vbeta segments and 13 reverse primers for TCR Jbeta segments was used in the multiplex PCR. The CDR3 region of rearranged TCR beta genes was amplified from genomic DNA by a multiplex PCR assay. The Illumina HiSeq System was used to sequence the amplified TCR beta libraries as 87-base-pair reads. Per the source publication's procedure: A later analysis counted tens of millions of unique TCR beta chains across the 550 to 750 repertoires, and 10 million to 12 million of these chains were shared by at least two donors. A nearest-neighbor algorithm error-corrected the raw reads and collapsed the reads into unique sequences, merging closely related sequences to remove PCR and sequencing errors. To assign V, D and J gene segments, CDR3 sequences were aligned to IMGT reference sequences. For a sequence to be retained, a match of at least six nucleotides to both a V gene segment and a J gene segment was required. A rearrangement counted as productive if the CDR3 had no stop codons and remained in frame with V and J, and every other rearrangement counted as non-productive. CDR3 was defined according to IMGT convention as the region running from the second conserved V-encoded cysteine to the conserved J-encoded phenylalanine. The earlier analysis of about 610 of the donors excluded any sequence lacking an unambiguous match to a single V gene segment. In an earlier analysis of around 590 of the donors, a V segment was called functional when productive rearrangements were above 56.7%, and segregating when the standard deviation between donors exceeded 5%. A statistical classification framework was developed to diagnose cytomegalovirus status using the catalog of TCR beta chain sequences. V and J gene assignment, in a later analysis, came from comparing TCR nucleotide sequences with IMGT/GENE-DB human TR gene sequences. In a later analysis, CDR3 sequences and most-parsimonious VDJ recombination scenarios were assigned using the TCRdist pipeline. A later analysis defined each TCR beta chain by its CDR3 amino acid sequence plus V-gene family, and excluded reads lacking a unique V-gene family. As a way to deal with suspected cross-contamination and a sequencing artifact, a later analysis dropped 450 to 600 nucleotide sequences that were highly shared and had low generation probability. For each public chain, a later analysis derived a clonal expansion index from normalized ranks of inferred template counts within each repertoire. In a later analysis, generation probabilities were computed using a VDJ recombination model fitted to out-of-frame rearrangements, and the results were checked against IGoR. In a later analysis, hypergeometric tests were used to score TCR-TCR, TCR-HLA and TCR-CMV co-occurrence, with a repertoire-size bias correction applied to TCR pairs. A later analysis estimated false discovery rates by permuting HLA or CMV assignments 20 times. In a later analysis, co-occurring TCRs were grouped using DBSCAN, and TCRdist sequence similarity was added for clustering within HLA-allele-positive subsets. For co-occurrence clustering, repertoires with fewer than 30,000 or more than 120,000 public chains were excluded, along with five repertoires with anomalous nucleotide sharing. In its TCRdb copy, this immuneACCESS table keeps in-frame sequences only and misses some clones. Where compared with another copy, unresolved V genes explain less than half of these, and the others have no known cause. V and J calls and clone size are those listed in that table; D and trimming were worked out from the DNA. Across this sample there are roughly 120,000 clones, with 9.5% seen only once. The ten largest clones represent less than 4% of the sample.

The cohort was made up of 666 healthy bone marrow donors. Cohort members were all nominally healthy when sampled, although unrecorded immune exposures were likely present. The donor was CMV seronegative and belonged to the group of 380 or so seronegative cohort members. A peripheral blood sample was provided by each donor, and peripheral blood mononuclear cells were used for TCR beta sequencing. The Qiagen DNeasy Blood Extraction Kit was used to extract genomic DNA from the blood cell samples. The sample consisted of PBMCs. The chain is made from TRBV25-1 and TRBJ1-6; a stretch of 9 junction bases matches TRBD1. The receptor's source is a man aged 25-45 years in good health and CMV-seronegative. CDR3 region: CASSGQGDNSPLHF. The DNA reads TGTGCCAGCAGTGGACAGGGGGATAATTCACCCCTCCACTTT.